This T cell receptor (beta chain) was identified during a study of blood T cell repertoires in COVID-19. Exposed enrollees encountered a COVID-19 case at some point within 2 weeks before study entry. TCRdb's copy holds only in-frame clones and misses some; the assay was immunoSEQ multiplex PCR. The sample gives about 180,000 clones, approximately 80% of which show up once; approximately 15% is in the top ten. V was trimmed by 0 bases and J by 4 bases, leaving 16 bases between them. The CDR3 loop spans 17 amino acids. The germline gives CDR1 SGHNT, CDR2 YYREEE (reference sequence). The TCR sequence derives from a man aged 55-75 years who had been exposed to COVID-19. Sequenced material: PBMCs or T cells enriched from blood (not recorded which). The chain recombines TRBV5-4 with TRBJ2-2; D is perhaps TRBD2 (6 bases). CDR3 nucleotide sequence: TGTGCCAGCAGCTTGGCAATACAACGGGAGACCACCGGGGAGCTGTTTTTT. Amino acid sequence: CASSLAIQRETTGELFF.